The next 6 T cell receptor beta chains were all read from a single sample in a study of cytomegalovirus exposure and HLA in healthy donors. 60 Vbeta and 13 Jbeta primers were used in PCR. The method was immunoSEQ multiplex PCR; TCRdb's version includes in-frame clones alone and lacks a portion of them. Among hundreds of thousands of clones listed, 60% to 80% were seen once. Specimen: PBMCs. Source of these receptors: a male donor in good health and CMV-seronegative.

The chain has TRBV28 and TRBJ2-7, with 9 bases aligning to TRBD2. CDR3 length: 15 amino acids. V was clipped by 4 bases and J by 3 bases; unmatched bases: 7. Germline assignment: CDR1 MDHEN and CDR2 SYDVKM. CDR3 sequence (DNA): TGTGCCAGCAGTTATAATAGCGGGAGTATCTACGAGCAGTACTTC. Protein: CASSYNSGSIYEQYF.

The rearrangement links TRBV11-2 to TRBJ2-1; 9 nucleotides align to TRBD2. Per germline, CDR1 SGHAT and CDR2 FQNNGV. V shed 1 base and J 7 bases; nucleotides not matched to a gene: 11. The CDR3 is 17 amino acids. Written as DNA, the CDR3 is TGTGCCAGCAGCTTAGGGACGAGCGGGAGGTTCTTAAATGAGCAGTTCTTC. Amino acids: CASSLGTSGRFLNEQFF.

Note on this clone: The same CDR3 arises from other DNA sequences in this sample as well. The CDR3 DNA reads as TGTGCCAGCAGCTGGCGTGGCGGTGAGCAGTTCTTC. Amino acids: CASSWRGGEQFF. V and J are TRBV11-3 and TRBJ2-1, with D unclear. The CDR3 covers 12 residues. V was trimmed by 4 bases and J by 9 bases, leaving 10 bases between them. From germline, CDR1 is SGHNT and CDR2 YENEEA.

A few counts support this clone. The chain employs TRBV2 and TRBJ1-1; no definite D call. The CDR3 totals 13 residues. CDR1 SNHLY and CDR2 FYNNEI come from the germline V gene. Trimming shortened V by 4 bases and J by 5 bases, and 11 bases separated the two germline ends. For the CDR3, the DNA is TGTGCCAGCAGTGCCAGGCTCGGAACTGAAGCTTTCTTT. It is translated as CASSARLGTEAFF.

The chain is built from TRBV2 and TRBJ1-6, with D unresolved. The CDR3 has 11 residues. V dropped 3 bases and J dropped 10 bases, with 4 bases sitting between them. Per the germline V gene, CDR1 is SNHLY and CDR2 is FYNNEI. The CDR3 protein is CASSDISPLHF. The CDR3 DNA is TGTGCCAGCAGTGACATCTCACCCCTCCACTTT.

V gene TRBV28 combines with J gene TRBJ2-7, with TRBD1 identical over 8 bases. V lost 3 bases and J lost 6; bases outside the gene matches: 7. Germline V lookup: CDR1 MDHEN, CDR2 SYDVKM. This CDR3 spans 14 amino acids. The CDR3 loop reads CASSLTGALTEQYF. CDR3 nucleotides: TGTGCCAGCAGTTTGACAGGGGCCCTGACCGAGCAGTACTTC.